Below, 29 T cell receptor beta chains from the same sample are listed, as sequenced in a study of blood T cell repertoires in COVID-19. TCRdb keeps only in-frame clones here, not all; method: immunoSEQ multiplex PCR. The sample has more than 200,000 clones, about 88% seen once. Sequenced input: peripheral blood. The receptors stem from a woman between 35 and 50 years old who had recovered from COVID-19.

The CDR3 loop is CASSTGTLDNSPLHF. DNA of the CDR3: TGTGCCAGCAGCACCGGGACATTGGATAATTCACCCCTCCACTTT. The genes are TRBV7-6 and TRBJ1-6, with D possibly TRBD1 on 6 matching bases. The germline V gene encodes CDR1 SGHVS and CDR2 FNYEAQ. Deletions cut 5 bases from V and 5 bases from J, with 13 bases between. The CDR3 covers 15 residues.

The chain has TRBV11-3 and TRBJ2-5; unclear D gene. The length of the CDR3 is 17 residues. Trimming removed 2 bases from V and 1 base from J, with 17 bases in between. CDR1 is SGHNT, CDR2 YENEEA, per germline. CDR3 sequence: CASSLLSSGPAQETQYF. The CDR3 coding sequence is TGTGCCAGCAGCTTATTGAGCTCGGGTCCCGCCCAAGAGACCCAGTACTTC.

The chain carries TRBV7-9 and TRBJ1-5; D is uncertain. Germline V gene data show CDR1 as SEHNR and CDR2 as FQNEAQ (reference sequence). V was shortened by 5 bases and J by 0 bases, with 8 bases between the two germline ends. The CDR3 runs to 14 residues. The CDR3 reads CASSPLVSNQPQHF. DNA for the CDR3: TGTGCCAGCAGCCCCCTTGTTAGCAATCAGCCCCAGCATTTT. Combining the CDR3 with reference TRBV7-9 and TRBJ1-5 gives the whole variable domain DTGVSQNPRHKITKRGQNVTFRCDPISEHNRLYWYRQTLGQGPEFLTYFQNEAQLEKSRLLSDRFSAERPKGSFSTLEIQRTEQGDSAMYLCASSPLVSNQPQHFGDGTRLSIL.

This clone was detected only a few times. Other DNA sequences in this sample translate to the same CDR3. V usage is TRBV19 and J usage is TRBJ2-7, with 8 nucleotides matching TRBD2. Unmatched junction bases numbered 3, after V lost 2 bases and J lost 0 bases. The CDR3 is 15 residues long. Germline values: CDR1 LNHDA, CDR2 SQIVND (reference sequence). In DNA form, the CDR3 reads TGTGCCAGTAGTATAACAAGCGGGAGCTCCTACGAGCAGTACTTC. It encodes CASSITSGSSYEQYF.

The V gene is TRBV6-2 or TRBV6-3, the J gene TRBJ1-5; 10 nucleotides line up with TRBD1. With V trimmed by 6 bases and J by 5 bases, 7 bases remained unmatched. Germline V gene data show CDR1 as MNHEY and CDR2 as SVGEGT. This CDR3 is built from 15 residues. CDR3 sequence: CASSPWTGGDQPQHF. CDR3 nucleotides: TGTGCCAGCAGCCCCTGGACAGGGGGAGATCAGCCCCAGCATTTT.

The chain has TRBV6-6 and TRBJ2-3; 10 nucleotides line up with TRBD2. The V gene end was trimmed by 4 bases and the J gene end by 2 bases; junction bases not matched to a gene: 3. CDR1 is MNHNY and CDR2 is SVGAGI in the germline V gene (reference sequence). This CDR3 has 15 residues. The CDR3 region is CASSSSGRATDTQYF. CDR3 sequence (DNA): TGTGCCAGCAGTTCCAGCGGGAGGGCCACAGATACGCAGTATTTT.

This clone was seen a few times. This chain connects TRBV3-1 (or the pseudogene TRBV3-2) to TRBJ2-7; D perhaps matches TRBD1 (6 bases). CDR1 LGHDT and CDR2 YNNKEL come from the germline V gene (reference sequence). This CDR3 has 15 amino acids. The V end was cut by 0 bases, the J end by 6 bases, with 15 bases between. CDR3 sequence: CASSQDHTGSGEQYF. Written as DNA, the CDR3 is TGTGCCAGCAGCCAAGATCATACAGGGTCAGGCGAGCAGTACTTC.

On this clone: Other DNA sequences within the sample encode an identical CDR3. In DNA, the CDR3 is TGTGCCTGGAGTGTTGGGGGGGATCAGCCCCAGCATTTT. It translates to CAWSVGGDQPQHF. The chain is built from TRBV30 and TRBJ1-5; D is possibly TRBD1 (5 bases). This CDR3 has 13 residues. Trimming removed 0 bases from V and 5 bases from J, with 8 bases in between. In germline, CDR1 is GTSNPN, CDR2 SVGIG (reference sequence).

The V and J genes are TRBV9 and TRBJ2-1; D remains ambiguous. The CDR3 runs to 15 residues. CDR1 and CDR2 (germline): SGDLS, YYNGEE. Trimming left V 6 bases short and J 0 bases short, with 13 bases between. As DNA, the CDR3 is TGTGCCAGCACCGCAGGTCTGAGCTCCTACAATGAGCAGTTCTTC. It is translated as CASTAGLSSYNEQFF.

V usage is TRBV19 and J usage is TRBJ2-1; 9 bases are a match to TRBD2. Germline values: CDR1 LNHDA, CDR2 SQIVND (reference sequence). The CDR3 has 15 residues. V was pared by 1 base and J by 6 bases, with 4 bases of the junction left unmatched. For the CDR3, the DNA is TGTGCCAGTAGTATAGGGCGGGGGGGCCTCAATGAGCAGTTCTTC. Its translation: CASSIGRGGLNEQFF.

The chain joins TRBV28 to TRBJ2-7, with 8 bases aligning to TRBD2. The CDR3 consists of 15 residues. Germline-derived CDR1 and CDR2 are MDHEN and SYDVKM. The V and J ends lost 7 bases and 0 bases, in that order; junction bases with no gene match: 8. CDR3 loop: CASTRERGLSYEQYF. Written as DNA, the CDR3 is TGTGCCAGCACCCGGGAGCGGGGGCTCTCCTACGAGCAGTACTTC.

The rearrangement uses TRBV18 and TRBJ2-5, with a tentative D call TRBD1 (5 bases). V lost 0 bases to trimming and J lost 3 bases, with 5 bases between them. The CDR3 runs to 13 residues. Germline CDR1 reads KGHSH; CDR2 reads LQKENI. The CDR3 DNA is TGTGCCAGCTCACCACCAGGGGAAGAGACCCAGTACTTC. This translates into CASSPPGEETQYF.

The CDR3 loop is CASTLNTEAFF. DNA of the CDR3: TGTGCCAGCACGTTGAACACTGAAGCTTTCTTT. This chain uses TRBV5-5 with TRBJ1-1; no definite D call. From germline, CDR1 is SGHKS and CDR2 YYEKEE (reference sequence). The V and J ends lost 6 bases and 0 bases respectively, with 3 bases between them. The CDR3 length is 11 residues.

The chain couples TRBV2 to TRBJ2-7; D possibly corresponds to TRBD2 (7 bases). Trimming took 1 base from V and 2 from J, leaving 15 bases between them. Germline V gene data show CDR1 as SNHLY and CDR2 as FYNNEI. This CDR3 region has 16 residues. The DNA for the CDR3 is TGTGCCAGCAGTGAAGGGGGGCGGGGGCTTGCCTACGAGCAGTACTTC. Its translation: CASSEGGRGLAYEQYF.

The chain is built from TRBV6-2 or TRBV6-3 and TRBJ2-6, with D perhaps TRBD2 (7 bases). Trimming took off 2 bases at V and 0 bases at J, with 11 bases between the two ends. The CDR3 is made up of 17 amino acids. Germline CDR1 is MNHEY and CDR2 is SVGEGT. CDR3 amino acids: CASSYGGGRSGANVLTF. The CDR3 coding sequence is TGTGCCAGCAGTTACGGCGGGGGCCGCTCTGGGGCCAACGTCCTGACTTTC.

The CDR3 loop is CASSYSPRGGQPQHF. In nucleotides, the CDR3 is TGTGCCAGCAGTTACTCGCCCAGGGGCGGACAGCCCCAGCATTTT. This chain joins TRBV6-6 and TRBJ1-5; perhaps TRBD1 as D (6 bases). Germline CDR1 and CDR2: MNHNY and SVGAGI (reference sequence). Trimming took off 0 bases at V and 7 bases at J, with 13 bases between the two ends. The CDR3 length is 15 residues.

This clone was counted many times. The chain couples TRBV7-8 to TRBJ1-5, with 7 bases that match TRBD1. The CDR3 runs 16 residues. V lost 1 base to trimming and J lost 3 bases; unmatched junction nucleotides: 6. Germline CDR1 is SGHVS and CDR2 is FQNEAQ. This chain's CDR3 is CASSLGRGQANQPQHF. The DNA of the CDR3 is TGTGCCAGCAGCTTAGGTCGAGGACAGGCCAATCAGCCCCAGCATTTT.

The chain links TRBV19 to TRBJ1-5; TRBD1 matches 11 bases. Unmatched junction bases numbered 14, after V lost 7 bases and J lost 3 bases. The germline V gene has CDR1 LNHDA and CDR2 SQIVND (reference sequence). The CDR3 length is 18 residues. The CDR3 DNA reads TGTGCCAGTAAGCTGAACGGACAGGGGGCTAGTGACAATCAGCCCCAGCATTTT. This sequence encodes CASKLNGQGASDNQPQHF.

This chain joins TRBV27 and TRBJ2-3, with D possibly matching TRBD1 (6 bases). The CDR3 runs to 14 residues. The V end lost 6 bases, the J end lost 1 base, and 11 bases lay between the germline ends. Germline lookup yields CDR1 MNHEY and CDR2 SMNVEV (reference sequence). CDR3 sequence: CASRRDTGTDTQYF. CDR3 bases: TGTGCCAGCAGGAGGGACACCGGCACAGATACGCAGTATTTT.

This clone was counted between two and nine times. The chain links TRBV19 to TRBJ1-6; D call uncertain. The CDR3 spans 13 residues. The germline gives CDR1 LNHDA, CDR2 SQIVND (reference sequence). V was cut by 5 bases and J by 6 bases, with 8 bases left in between. The CDR3: CASSGRGNSPLHF. The CDR3 region has the DNA TGTGCCAGTAGTGGTCGAGGTAATTCACCCCTCCACTTT.

This clone was seen many times. The rearrangement joins TRBV27 to TRBJ1-4; a possible D gene is TRBD1 (5 bases). Germline V gene sequence: CDR1 MNHEY, CDR2 SMNVEV (reference sequence). The CDR3 consists of 15 residues. Trimming removed 5 bases at V and 4 bases at J, with 14 bases between. The CDR3, as DNA: TGTGCCAGCAGTACTAACGCGGGGCATAATGAAAAACTGTTTTTT. It is translated as CASSTNAGHNEKLFF.

This chain connects TRBV10-3 to TRBJ2-1; TRBD2 matches 9 bases. The CDR3 loop spans 15 amino acids. The germline gives CDR1 ENHRY, CDR2 SYGVKD. Losses at the gene ends were 3 bases for V and 3 bases for J; bases not matched to a gene: 3. The CDR3 DNA sequence: TGTGCCATCAGTGAAGAACTAGCGGGCTACAATGAGCAGTTCTTC. Amino acid sequence: CAISEELAGYNEQFF.

This sequence joins TRBV10-3 and TRBJ1-6, with D possibly TRBD1 on 5 matching bases. The ends were cut back, 5 bases at V and 8 bases at J, with 13 bases in the middle. There are 14 residues in the CDR3. In germline, CDR1 is ENHRY, CDR2 SYGVKD. CDR3 loop: CAISLTAEDSPLHF. The CDR3 DNA follows: TGTGCCATCAGTCTGACAGCCGAAGATTCACCCCTCCACTTT.

The V and J genes are TRBV10-3 and TRBJ2-7; 8 positions match TRBD1. The CDR3 length is 15 residues. The ends lost 3 bases at V and 0 bases at J; junction bases unmatched: 4. CDR1 ENHRY and CDR2 SYGVKD come from the germline V gene. In DNA form, the CDR3 reads TGTGCCATCAGTGATGTGACAGGGGTCTCCTACGAGCAGTACTTC. Its protein is CAISDVTGVSYEQYF.

The V and J genes are TRBV11-2 and TRBJ2-2; 9 positions agree with TRBD1. Trimming removed 4 bases from V and 5 bases from J; junction bases left unmatched: 8. Germline-derived CDR1 and CDR2 are SGHAT and FQNNGV. The CDR3 is made up of 16 amino acids. The CDR3 bases are TGTGCCAGCAGCTCCCGGACAGGGGTTTCGACCGGGGAGCTGTTTTTT. This gives the protein CASSSRTGVSTGELFF.

V and J are TRBV25-1 and TRBJ1-6; maybe TRBD1 (6 bases). Per the germline V gene, CDR1 is MGHDK and CDR2 is SYGVNS. This CDR3 region has 15 residues. Trimming left V 6 bases short and J 6 bases short, with 15 bases between. The CDR3 nucleotides are TGTGCCAGCAGCAACCCGAGGACAGTTAATTCACCCCTCCACTTT. Protein sequence: CASSNPRTVNSPLHF.

In this sample, this clone turned up a few times. This rearrangement joins TRBV29-1 to TRBJ2-7; no firm D call. The CDR3 sequence is 15 residues long. The germline gives CDR1 SQVTM, CDR2 ANQGSEA. V lost 7 bases and J 2 bases, leaving 21 bases between the germline ends. The CDR3 DNA is TGCAGCGCCACGGAGAGACGGTCCCACCCCTACGAGCAGTACTTC. Translated, it gives CSATERRSHPYEQYF.

This chain joins TRBV4-3 and TRBJ2-3; tentatively, D is TRBD1 (5 bases). This CDR3 spans 15 amino acids. In germline, CDR1 is LGHNA, CDR2 YSLEER. V was trimmed by 6 bases and J by 2 bases, leaving 15 bases between them. As DNA, the CDR3 is TGCGCCAGCAGGAAGACAGACACCTTCACAGATACGCAGTATTTT. Its translation is CASRKTDTFTDTQYF.

This chain connects TRBV30 to TRBJ2-5; TRBD2 matches 16 bases. Germline assignment: CDR1 GTSNPN and CDR2 SVGIG (reference sequence). The CDR3 runs to 21 residues. Trimming removed 2 bases from V and 5 bases from J; junction bases left unmatched: 20. The CDR3 DNA is TGTGCCTGGAGTTGGGCGGGGACTAGCGGGAGGGCCGCGGGGTGGTTCGAGACCCAGTACTTC. Amino acids: CAWSWAGTSGRAAGWFETQYF.